This TCR beta chain was retrieved from a study of T cells in Graves' hyperthyroidism and ophthalmopathy. This clonotype has ten or more counts. The CDR3 is 16 residues long. V was pared by 4 bases and J by 8 bases, with 13 bases of the junction left unmatched. Per germline, CDR1 MDHEN and CDR2 SYDVKM. Amplification of TCR beta CDR3 regions used RNA as the template. In the first-round RT-PCR of the TCR CDR3, the HTBI primer set was used. TCRdb re-called the multiplex PCR reads with MiXCR, one entry per CDR3 protein. The sample yields a few hundred thousand distinct CDR3 sequences, around 15% seen once. J is TRBJ2-1 and V is TRBV28; TRBD2 matches at 8 bases. The TCR was taken from a woman in her sixties with Graves' ophthalmopathy. The sample comprised blood. The CDR3 DNA is TGTGCCAGCAGTTCCCCCCCGGGAGGGGGATTGTATGAGCAGTTCTTC. This codes for CASSSPPGGGLYEQFF.